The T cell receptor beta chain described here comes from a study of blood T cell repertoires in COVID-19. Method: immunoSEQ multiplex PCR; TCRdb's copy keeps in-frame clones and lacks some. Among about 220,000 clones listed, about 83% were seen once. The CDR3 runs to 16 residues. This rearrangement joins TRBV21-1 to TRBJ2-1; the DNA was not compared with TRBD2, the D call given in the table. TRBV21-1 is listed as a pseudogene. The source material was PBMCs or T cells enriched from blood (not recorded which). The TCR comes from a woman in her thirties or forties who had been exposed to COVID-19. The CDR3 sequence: CASSVSTSKSYNEQFF. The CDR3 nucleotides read TGTGCCAGCAGCGTATCGACTAGCAAGTCCTACAATGAGCAGTTCTTC.